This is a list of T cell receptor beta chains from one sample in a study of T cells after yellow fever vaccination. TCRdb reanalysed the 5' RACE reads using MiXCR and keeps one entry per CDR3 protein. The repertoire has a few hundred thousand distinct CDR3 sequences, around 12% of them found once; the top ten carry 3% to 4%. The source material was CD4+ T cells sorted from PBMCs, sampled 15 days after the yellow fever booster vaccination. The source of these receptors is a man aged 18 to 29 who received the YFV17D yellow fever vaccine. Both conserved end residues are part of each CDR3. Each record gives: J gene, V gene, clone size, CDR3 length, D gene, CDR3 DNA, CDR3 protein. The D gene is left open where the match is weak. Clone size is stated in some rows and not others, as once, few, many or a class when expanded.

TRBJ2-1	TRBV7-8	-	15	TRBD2	TGTGCCAGCAGCTTAGAGCGGGGGGCCAGGGATGAGCAGTTCTTC	CASSLERGARDEQFF
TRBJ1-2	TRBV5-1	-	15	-	TGCGCCAGCAGCGCTCAGGGAGGTGGCAACTATGGCTACACCTTC	CASSAQGGGNYGYTF
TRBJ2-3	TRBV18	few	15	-	TGTGCCAGCTCATCCAGGACGGGGTCCCCAGATACGCAGTATTTT	CASSSRTGSPDTQYF
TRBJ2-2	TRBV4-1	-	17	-	TGCGCCAGCAGCCAACCGTACGGGACGGAAGACACCGGGGAGCTGTTTTTT	CASSQPYGTEDTGELFF
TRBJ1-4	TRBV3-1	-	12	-	TGTGCCAGCAGCCAAGACAATGAAAAACTGTTTTTT	CASSQDNEKLFF
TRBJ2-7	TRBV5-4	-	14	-	TGTGCCAGCAGCGGGGCCGGGCCGGGTTACGAGCAGTACTTC	CASSGAGPGYEQYF
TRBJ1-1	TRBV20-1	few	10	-	TGCAGTGCCATCGACACTGAAGCTTTCTTT	CSAIDTEAFF
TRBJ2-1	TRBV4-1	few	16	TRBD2	TGCGCCAGCAGAACAACGGGACTAGGGAGGCTTAGTGAGCAGTTCTTC	CASRTTGLGRLSEQFF
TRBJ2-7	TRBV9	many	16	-	TGTGCCAGCAGCGTAGTAATAACAGCACCCCCCTACGAGCAGTACTTC	CASSVVITAPPYEQYF
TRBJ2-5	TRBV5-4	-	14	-	TGTGCCAGCACCCGCGGAGTGGCCCAAGAGACCCAGTACTTC	CASTRGVAQETQYF
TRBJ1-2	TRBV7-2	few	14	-	TGTGCCAGCAGCTTAGCGAGGGAGAAATATGGCTACACCTTC	CASSLAREKYGYTF
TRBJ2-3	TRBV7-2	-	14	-	TGTGCCAGCAGCTTAGTGTTAGTAGCCCGTACGCAGTATTTT	CASSLVLVARTQYF
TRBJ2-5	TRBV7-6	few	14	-	TGTGCCAGCAGCTTACTACCAGGGGAGGAGACCCAGTACTTC	CASSLLPGEETQYF
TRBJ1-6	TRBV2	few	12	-	TGTGCCAGTTTTACGGGGAATTCACCCCTCCACTTT	CASFTGNSPLHF
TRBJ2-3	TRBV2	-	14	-	TGTGCCAGCAGGTCCCTAGCGAACACAGATACGCAGTATTTT	CASRSLANTDTQYF
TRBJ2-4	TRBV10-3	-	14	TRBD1	TGTGCCATCAGCGAACAGGGGGCGAAGAACATTCAGTACTTC	CAISEQGAKNIQYF
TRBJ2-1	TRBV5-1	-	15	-	TGCGCCAGCAGCTTGTCAGGCGCCCTGAACAATGAGCAGTTCTTC	CASSLSGALNNEQFF